Below, one T cell receptor (beta chain) is given with its context. Other nucleotide sequences in the sample specify the same CDR3. The data derive from a study of blood T cell repertoires in COVID-19. Study-level information: Sites in the United States, Italy and Spain provided acute and convalescent COVID-19 samples.

Per the authors' pipeline: Estimation of nucleated cell counts was performed using reference gene primer amplification. Assay: immunoSEQ multiplex PCR; the TCRdb copy retains only in-frame clones and omits some. That table gives V, J and clone size, and the DNA gave D and trimming. The top ten hold about 0.26% of the sample, which has over 600,000 clones, more than 80% seen once. The V end lost 9 bases, the J end lost 1 base, and 9 bases lay between the germline ends. The CDR3 contains 13 residues. Germline-derived CDR1 and CDR2 are SNHLY and FYNNEI. The receptor was derived from a woman aged 18-30 years with acute or convalescent COVID-19. The sequencing sample was made of peripheral blood. This sequence joins TRBV2 and TRBJ2-2; a possible D gene is TRBD1 (5 bases). The CDR3 sequence: CASADRNTGELFF. CDR3 coding DNA: TGTGCCAGTGCAGACAGGAACACCGGGGAGCTGTTTTTT.